A selection of T cell receptor beta chains follows, all from one sample in a study of tumor and adjacent non-tumor tissue in lung cancer. TCRdb re-derived calls from the multiplex PCR reads in MiXCR, one entry per CDR3 protein. Of about 68,000 distinct CDR3 sequences listed, about three fifths are singletons. Sequencing was done on a sample of lung tumor tissue. These receptors all come from a man in his fifties with non-small cell lung cancer. Each CDR3 is given with its conserved first and last residue. The D gene is left open where the match is weak. The size field is filled for only some rows; it gives once, few, many or a size class.

d_gene | j_gene | abundance | v_gene | CDR3nt | CDR3aa
TRBD1 | TRBJ1-2 | - | TRBV28 | TGTGCTAGCAGTTTTTCACAGGGGGCTTTCTATTGCTACATCTTC | CASSFSQGAFYCYIF
TRBD2 | TRBJ2-7 | - | TRBV24-1 | TGTGCCACCAGTGGGGCTAGCGGGAGGGACGAGCAGTACTTC | CATSGASGRDEQYF
- | TRBJ1-6 | many | TRBV6-2/TRBV6-3 | TGTGCCAGCCGCAGGGGTAATTCACCCCTCCACTTT | CASRRGNSPLHF
TRBD1 | TRBJ2-1 | - | TRBV4-1 | TGCGCCAGCAGCGCAGATAGGGCAGGGGGTAATAAGCAGTTCTTC | CASSADRAGGNKQFF
- | TRBJ1-3 | - | TRBV12-3/TRBV12-4 | TGTGCCAGCACCTATGGGGGGCCTGGAAACACCACATATTTT | CASTYGGPGNTTYF
- | TRBJ2-2 | - | TRBV11-2 | TGTGCCAGCAGCGATCAACCATGGGAGGTCGGGGAGCTGTTTTTT | CASSDQPWEVGELFF
- | TRBJ2-6 | - | TRBV29-1 | TGCAGCGTCGGAGAGCTCTGGGGGGCCAACCTCCTGACTTTC | CSVGELWGANLLTF
- | TRBJ2-7 | few | TRBV11-2 | TGTGCCAGCAGCCCTACAGGGTCTGGCGCCTACGAGCAGTACTTC | CASSPTGSGAYEQYF
TRBD1 | TRBJ1-3 | - | TRBV28 | TGTGCCAGCAGTCCAGGGACAGGGACTGGAAACACCATATATTTT | CASSPGTGTGNTIYF
TRBD1 | TRBJ1-1 | many | TRBV20-1 | TGCAGTCCCTACGGACAGGGAGGTTTCGGCACTGAAGCTTTCTTT | CSPYGQGGFGTEAFF
- | TRBJ2-7 | - | TRBV5-4 | TGTGCCAGTAGCTTCGGCAGGACCTACGAGCAGTACTTC | CASSFGRTYEQYF
TRBD2 | TRBJ2-1 | - | TRBV14 | TGTGCCAGCGGCCTTTTAGCGGGGGCCTCCTACAATGTGCAGTTCTTC | CASGLLAGASYNVQFF
- | TRBJ1-1 | - | TRBV4-1 | TGCGCCAGCAGCCACCAGACAGAGAACACTGAAGCTTTCTTT | CASSHQTENTEAFF
TRBD2 | TRBJ2-3 | - | TRBV28 | TGTGCCAGCAGCGAAGCGGGGGGGAGAACAGATACGCAGTATTTT | CASSEAGGRTDTQYF
TRBD2 | TRBJ2-1 | many | TRBV12-3/TRBV12-4 | TGTGCCAGCAGTCCGGGGACTAGCGGGAGTAATGAGCAGTTCTTC | CASSPGTSGSNEQFF
- | TRBJ2-6 | many | TRBV5-5 | TGTGCCAGCAGCTTGGACAGTAGTGCCGTCTCTTCAAGGGCCAACGTCCTGACTTTC | CASSLDSSAVSSRANVLTF
- | TRBJ2-2 | - | TRBV11-3 | TGTGCCATCAGCCCCAACATGTGGAGCGGGGAGCTGTTTTTT | CAISPNMWSGELFF
- | TRBJ2-4 | - | TRBV4-1 | TGCGCCAGCAGCCAAGAAAATCGACTAGGAGACATTCAGTGTTTC | CASSQENRLGDIQCF
- | TRBJ1-1 | - | TRBV2 | TGTGCCAGCAGGGGGGGGAGTGACGCTTTCTTT | CASRGGSDAFF
- | TRBJ2-7 | few | TRBV6-5 | TGTGCCAGCAGGCAAAAGATCAGCGGTTCGGTCGAGCAGTACTTC | CASRQKISGSVEQYF
- | TRBJ1-1 | - | TRBV5-1 | TGCGAAAGCAGCTTGAGCGGGATGGGCACCGAAGCTTTCTTT | CESSLSGMGTEAFF
- | TRBJ1-2 | - | TRBV6-5 | TGTGCCAGCAGTTACTCGCGTAGTCCCAACCATGGCTACACCTTC | CASSYSRSPNHGYTF